Following are 24 T cell receptor beta chains from one sample sequenced in a study of T cells in Graves' hyperthyroidism and ophthalmopathy. There were TCR beta CDR3 regions amplified from RNA transcripts. Carried out on the TCR CDR3, a first-round RT-PCR used the HTBI primer set. MiXCR, run by TCRdb on the multiplex PCR reads, gives a single entry per CDR3 protein. The top ten hold 4.5% to 6% of the sample, which has hundreds of thousands of distinct CDR3 sequences, roughly 13% seen once. The sample was blood. The receptors come from a woman aged 25 to 39 with Graves' hyperthyroidism that later progressed to Graves' ophthalmopathy.

The sample holds many counts of this clonotype. The chain uses TRBV27 and TRBJ2-1, with TRBD2 as a possible D gene (5 bases). The CDR3 consists of 16 residues. From germline, CDR1 is MNHEY and CDR2 SMNVEV (reference sequence). With 7 bases removed from V and 0 bases from J, the gap between germline ends came to 16 bases. Here the CDR3 DNA reads TGTGCCAGCAAACTCGGATTAGGGAGCTCCTACAATGAGCAGTTCTTC. Its translation: CASKLGLGSSYNEQFF.

About this clonotype: This may arise from a read error, as a much more abundant clone is one base away. The CDR3: CAWCPISYEQYF. CDR3 nucleotides: TGTGCCTGGTGTCCTATCTCCTACGAGCAGTACTTC. The V gene is TRBV30, the J gene TRBJ2-7; D call uncertain. The CDR3 contains 12 residues. Trimming removed 5 bases from V and 0 bases from J, with 8 bases in between. The germline gives CDR1 GTSNPN, CDR2 SVGIG (reference sequence).

This clonotype was recorded many times. The chain uses TRBV11-3 and TRBJ1-1; TRBD1 is a possible D gene (6 bases). The germline CDR1 and CDR2 sequences are SGHNT and YENEEA. Trimming removed 5 bases from V and 4 bases from J, with 17 bases in between. The CDR3 consists of 15 residues. DNA for the CDR3: TGTGCCAGCAGCCTCCTTCCAGGGGTGGGCACTGAAGCTTTCTTT. Its protein is CASSLLPGVGTEAFF. The complete variable domain, with remaining parts taken from reference TRBV11-3 and TRBJ1-1, reads EAGVVQSPRYKIIEKKQPVAFWCNPISGHNTLYWYLQNLGQGPELLIRYENEEAVDDSQLPKDRFSAERLKGVDSTLKIQPAELGDSAVYLCASSLLPGVGTEAFFGQGTRLTVV.

This clonotype was found many times. The genes are TRBV20-1 and TRBJ2-2, with 10 bases that match TRBD1. This CDR3 has 15 residues. Germline V gene data show CDR1 as DFQATT and CDR2 as SNEGSKA (reference sequence). V was clipped by 0 bases and J by 4 bases; unmatched bases: 2. The CDR3 nucleotides read TGCAGTGCTAGAGAATGGACAGGGGGCACCGGGGAGCTGTTTTTT. Amino acid sequence: CSAREWTGGTGELFF.

This clonotype was detected ten times or more. The chain joins TRBV4-1 to TRBJ2-7, with D uncertain. V lost 8 bases to trimming and J lost 0 bases, with 14 bases between them. The germline CDR1 and CDR2 sequences are MGHRA and YSYEKL. This CDR3 comprises 14 residues. The CDR3 region has the DNA TGCGCCAGCCGGGTTGGGCCTAGCTCCTACGAGCAGTACTTC. Translated: CASRVGPSSYEQYF.

This clonotype has at least ten counts. The chain combines TRBV30 with TRBJ1-1; D gene uncertain. The V gene's germline CDR1 is GTSNPN and CDR2 SVGIG (reference sequence). Trimming took off 4 bases at V and 1 base at J, with 4 bases between the two ends. The CDR3 is made up of 11 amino acids. CDR3 sequence: CAWTTNTEAFF. CDR3 DNA sequence: TGTGCCTGGACAACGAACACTGAAGCTTTCTTT.

The J gene is TRBJ2-7, the V gene TRBV27; D is unresolved. Germline-derived CDR1 and CDR2 are MNHEY and SMNVEV (reference sequence). With 0 bases removed from V and 5 bases from J, the gap between germline ends came to 8 bases. CDR3 length equals 13 residues. The CDR3 loop reads CASSLSGPHEQYF. The CDR3 nucleotides are TGTGCCAGCAGTTTATCCGGACCCCACGAGCAGTACTTC.

This rearrangement joins TRBV28 to TRBJ2-7, with D unresolved. The V gene lost 7 bases and the J gene lost 1 base, with 5 bases spanning the gap. This CDR3 contains 11 residues. Germline CDR1 is MDHEN and CDR2 is SYDVKM. In DNA, the CDR3 is TGTGCCAGCAAAAGGTCCTACGAGCAGTACTTC. Translated: CASKRSYEQYF.

The chain joins TRBV19 to TRBJ2-6, with D possibly TRBD2 on 5 matching bases. CDR1 and CDR2 from the germline V gene are LNHDA and SQIVND (reference sequence). With 5 bases removed from V and 2 bases from J, the gap between germline ends came to 13 bases. This CDR3 comprises 16 residues. CDR3 nucleotide sequence: TGTGCCAGTAGTGTTCAGGCGGAGGCTGGGGCCAACGTCCTGACTTTC. Amino acid sequence: CASSVQAEAGANVLTF.

In this sample, this clonotype turned up many times. This chain joins TRBV30 and TRBJ1-5; perhaps TRBD1 as D (5 bases). The CDR3 is 14 residues long. Germline values: CDR1 GTSNPN, CDR2 SVGIG (reference sequence). V lost 2 bases to trimming and J lost 0 bases, with 8 bases between them. For the CDR3, the DNA is TGTGCCTGGAGTCAAGGGGATAGCAATCAGCCCCAGCATTTT. As protein: CAWSQGDSNQPQHF.

This clonotype was seen repeatedly, ten times or more. The V and J genes are TRBV7-2 and TRBJ1-3; 7 nucleotides line up with TRBD1. Germline values: CDR1 SGHTA, CDR2 FQGNSA. The trim removed 5 bases at V and 2 bases at J, leaving 6 bases unmatched. There are 15 residues in the CDR3. The CDR3 sequence: CASSLWDSAGNTIYF. CDR3 nucleotide sequence: TGTGCCAGCAGCCTCTGGGACAGTGCTGGAAACACCATATATTTT.

The CDR3, as DNA: TGTGCCAGTACCGACCCGGGAAACTATGGCTACACCTTC. This encodes CASTDPGNYGYTF. This chain joins TRBV19 and TRBJ1-2; D gene ambiguous. This CDR3 is 13 amino acids long. Looked up from germline, CDR1 is LNHDA and CDR2 is SQIVND (reference sequence). Trimming stripped 7 bases from V and 2 bases from J, with 11 bases between.

This clonotype was seen a few times. This rearrangement joins TRBV9 to TRBJ2-7; possibly TRBD2 for D (7 bases). The length of the CDR3 is 13 residues. Germline CDR1 SGDLS, CDR2 YYNGEE. Trimming removed 6 bases at V and 7 bases at J, with 17 bases between. The CDR3 DNA reads as TGTGCCAGCAATACAGGGCCCGGGGGGGAGCAGTACTTC. It translates to CASNTGPGGEQYF.

The CDR3 protein is CASSQDGSGAQPQHF. The DNA for the CDR3 is TGTGCCAGCAGCCAAGATGGGTCCGGGGCCCAGCCCCAGCATTTT. The rearrangement joins TRBV3-1 to TRBJ1-5, with a weak D call TRBD1 (5 bases). The CDR3 covers 15 residues. Germline-derived CDR1 and CDR2 are LGHDT and YNNKEL (reference sequence). V was pared by 0 bases and J by 7 bases, with 13 bases between. Drawing the rest from reference TRBV3-1 and TRBJ1-5, the complete variable domain is DTAVSQTPKYLVTQMGNDKSIKCEQNLGHDTMYWYKQDSKKFLKIMFSYNNKELIINETVPNRFSPKSPDKAHLNLHINSLELGDSAVYFCASSQDGSGAQPQHFGDGTRLSIL.

This clonotype has ten or more counts. The chain couples TRBV11-3 to TRBJ2-7; 11 bases are a match to TRBD2. Germline CDR1 SGHNT, CDR2 YENEEA. There are 15 residues in the CDR3. The ends lost 4 bases at V and 3 bases at J; junction bases unmatched: 5. The CDR3 DNA follows: TGTGCCAGCAGCTCCAGTACTAGCGGGAGCTACGAGCAGTACTTC. This sequence encodes CASSSSTSGSYEQYF.

In the case of this clonotype: This may stem from a read error, because a much larger clone lies one nucleotide away. This chain connects TRBV11-3 to TRBJ2-1, with 7 bases that match TRBD2. From germline, CDR1 is SGHNT and CDR2 YENEEA. The CDR3 sequence is 15 residues long. V dropped 3 bases and J dropped 0; count of bases not matched to a gene: 2. In DNA, the CDR3 is TGTGCCAGCAGCTTTAGCGGGCCCTCCTACAATGAGCAGTTCTTC. This codes for CASSFSGPSYNEQFF. The whole variable domain, filled in from reference TRBV11-3 and TRBJ2-1, reads EAGVVQSPRYKIIEKKQPVAFWCNPISGHNTLYWYLQNLGQGPELLIRYENEEAVDDSQLPKDRFSAERLKGVDSTLKIQPAELGDSAVYLCASSFSGPSYNEQFFGPGTRLTVL.

This clonotype was counted many times. CDR3 sequence: CASSYGHNREQFF. Written as DNA, the CDR3 is TGTGCCAGCAGTTACGGCCATAATCGAGAGCAGTTCTTC. The V gene is TRBV6-2 or TRBV6-3, the J gene TRBJ2-1; D is unclear. The germline CDR1 and CDR2 sequences are MNHEY and SVGEGT. V was clipped by 2 bases and J by 10 bases, with 12 bases between them. The CDR3 runs to 13 residues.

This clonotype was observed many times. Here the CDR3 reads CARASGGIPSTDTQYF. Here the CDR3 DNA reads TGTGCCAGGGCTAGCGGGGGTATTCCTAGCACAGATACGCAGTATTTT. The genes are TRBV6-1 and TRBJ2-3; 10 nucleotides line up with TRBD2. CDR3 length: 16 amino acids. The V segment lost 9 bases and the J segment 0 bases; nucleotides outside the gene matches: 9. Germline V gene data show CDR1 as MNHNS and CDR2 as SASEGT.

This clonotype was seen repeatedly, ten times or more. The chain employs TRBV27 and TRBJ1-2; a weak D match, TRBD1 (6 bases). The CDR3 has 16 amino acids. V lost 5 bases, J lost 4 bases, and 20 bases lay in between. Germline V lookup: CDR1 MNHEY, CDR2 SMNVEV (reference sequence). The CDR3 protein is CASSRQAQGSGYGYTF. The CDR3 nucleotides read TGTGCCAGCAGTAGACAGGCACAGGGATCCGGCTATGGCTACACCTTC.

CDR3 in amino acids: CAWSVSGFGSAPYNEQFF. CDR3 coding DNA: TGTGCCTGGAGTGTATCCGGGTTTGGCTCTGCCCCCTACAATGAGCAGTTCTTC. The gene calls are TRBV30 and TRBJ2-1; D is unresolved. CDR1 and CDR2 from the germline V gene are GTSNPN and SVGIG (reference sequence). Trimming pared 0 bases from V and 2 bases from J, leaving 20 bases between. The CDR3 spans 18 residues.

CDR3 protein: CASGFGGNLNTQYF. In DNA, the CDR3 is TGTGCTAGTGGTTTTGGGGGGAATTTAAATACGCAGTATTTT. The chain combines TRBV12-5 with TRBJ2-3, with D tentatively TRBD2 (6 bases). V lost 3 bases and J lost 7, with 14 bases in between. Germline loops: CDR1 LGHNT, CDR2 FRNRAP. The CDR3 consists of 14 residues.

At least ten counts were recorded for this clonotype. The chain couples TRBV20-1 to TRBJ2-1, with no clear D. Germline V gene lookup returns CDR1 DFQATT and CDR2 SNEGSKA (reference sequence). With 2 bases removed from V and 8 bases from J, the gap between germline ends came to 10 bases. The CDR3 loop spans 12 amino acids. The CDR3 bases are TGCAGTGCTAGAACAGTCCCCCATGAGCAGTTCTTC. This gives the protein CSARTVPHEQFF.

The CDR3 coding sequence is TGCGCCAGCAGCCAACCGACTAGCGGCAGGGGTTACAATGAGCAGTTCTTC. This codes for CASSQPTSGRGYNEQFF. The chain employs TRBV4-3 and TRBJ2-1, with 9 bases identical to TRBD2. The trim removed 2 bases at V and 4 bases at J, leaving 9 bases unmatched. The CDR3 has 17 amino acids. Germline V gene lookup returns CDR1 LGHNA and CDR2 YSLEER.

This clonotype was observed many times. The gene calls are TRBV11-1 and TRBJ1-2, with 8 bases matching TRBD1. V was clipped by 5 bases and J by 4 bases; unmatched bases: 6. The CDR3 totals 14 residues. Germline V gene data show CDR1 as SGHAT and CDR2 as FQDESV (reference sequence). The CDR3 coding sequence is TGTGCCAGCAGCCCCCGGACAGGGAGCTATGGCTACACCTTC. Amino acid sequence: CASSPRTGSYGYTF.